The clone carrying this TCR beta chain showed up just a few times. Trimming cost V 6 bases and J 2 bases, with 17 bases left between them. The CDR3 spans 15 residues. CDR1 is MNHEY and CDR2 is SVGAGI in the germline V gene. Then a second PCR, running roughly 7 to 11 cycles, was carried out with a sample-barcoded 5' primer and a J-beta primer mix. TCRdb used MiXCR to reprocess the 5' RACE reads, holding one entry per CDR3 protein. Among 1.5 million to 2 million distinct CDR3 sequences, 25% to 30% were seen once, and the ten largest hold 6.5% to 8.5%. The data belong to a study of blood T cells in healthy people across ages. Healthy Caucasian individuals from Russia aged roughly 6 to 90 were enrolled as donors. Peripheral blood was drawn, about 10 milliliters per donor. Isolation per sample recovered at least 6.5 million PBMCs. The authors extracted at least 5 micrograms of total RNA per sample.

The specimen was blood. The rearrangement uses TRBV6-5 and TRBJ2-7, with D perhaps matching TRBD1 or TRBD2 (5 bases each). This TCR came from a woman between 25 and 40 years old in good health. This chain's CDR3 is CASSPSRGSTYEQYF. The CDR3 nucleotides are TGTGCCAGCAGCCCCTCCCGGGGCTCCACCTACGAGCAGTACTTC.